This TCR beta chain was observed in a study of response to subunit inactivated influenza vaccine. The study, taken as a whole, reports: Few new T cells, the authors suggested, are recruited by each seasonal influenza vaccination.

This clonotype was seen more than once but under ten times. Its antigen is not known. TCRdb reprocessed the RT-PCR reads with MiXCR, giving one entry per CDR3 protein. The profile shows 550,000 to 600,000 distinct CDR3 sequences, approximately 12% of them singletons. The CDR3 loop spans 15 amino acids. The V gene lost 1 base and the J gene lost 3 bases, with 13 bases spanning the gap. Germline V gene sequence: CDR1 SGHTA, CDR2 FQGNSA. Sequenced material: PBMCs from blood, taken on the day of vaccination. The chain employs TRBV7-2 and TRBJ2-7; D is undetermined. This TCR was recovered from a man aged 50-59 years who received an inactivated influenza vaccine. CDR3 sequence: CASSLDGNSFYEQYF. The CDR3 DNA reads TGTGCCAGCAGCTTAGATGGTAACTCCTTCTACGAGCAGTACTTC.